The rows below give T cell receptor beta chains drawn from one sample of a study of CD8+CD57+ T cells in acquired aplastic anemia. TCRdb processed the reads anew with MiXCR; each CDR3 protein has one entry. The table lists 150,000 or so distinct CDR3 sequences, less than 60% of them singletons, with approximately 12% in the top ten. The sample comprised sorted CD4+, CD8+, or CD8+CD57+ T cells (not recorded which) from PBMCs. These receptors all stem from a human donor with aplastic anemia. Each CDR3 is given without its conserved first and last residue. Fields, in order: CDR3 length, V gene, clone size, J gene, CDR3 protein. Size is omitted from some rows. Given values are once, few, many or a class for expanded clones.

length: 11
V: TRBV5-5
size: few
J: TRBJ1-1
CDR3: ASSLTGYTEAF

length: 11
V: TRBV24-1
size: -
J: TRBJ1-1
CDR3: ATSDSSGGEAF

length: 14
V: TRBV20-1
size: -
J: TRBJ1-2
CDR3: SARDLGQGEMGGYT

length: 11
V: TRBV6-5
size: -
J: TRBJ2-1
CDR3: ASSYSTYNEQF

length: 13
V: TRBV5-1
size: -
J: TRBJ1-2
CDR3: ASSLGDSFYYGYT

length: 9
V: TRBV27
size: few
J: TRBJ2-3
CDR3: ASALGNTQY

length: 13
V: TRBV15
size: -
J: TRBJ2-1
CDR3: ATSRGTSGNNEQF

length: 10
V: TRBV7-9
size: few
J: TRBJ2-7
CDR3: ASSLVSVEQY

length: 10
V: TRBV20-1
size: -
J: TRBJ2-7
CDR3: SAQGVVREQY

length: 15
V: TRBV24-1
size: -
J: TRBJ2-2
CDR3: ATSDHPGTGNTGELF

length: 13
V: TRBV27
size: few
J: TRBJ2-3
CDR3: ASSSGLADTDTQY

length: 12
V: TRBV10-3
size: -
J: TRBJ1-5
CDR3: ASTRAVSNQPQH

length: 13
V: TRBV24-1
size: many
J: TRBJ2-2
CDR3: ATSMDRWNTGELF

length: 11
V: TRBV2
size: many
J: TRBJ2-1
CDR3: ASNGGDSDEQF

length: 12
V: TRBV19
size: -
J: TRBJ1-3
CDR3: ASSLQGTGNTIY

length: 13
V: TRBV4-3
size: many
J: TRBJ1-2
CDR3: ASSQDGNRLNGYT

length: 15
V: TRBV11-1
size: many
J: TRBJ1-2
CDR3: ASSLGDTNRDRYGYT

length: 13
V: TRBV20-1
size: -
J: TRBJ2-3
CDR3: SARASSVGTDTQY

length: 13
V: TRBV7-8
size: many
J: TRBJ1-4
CDR3: ASSYGGRTNEKLF

length: 12
V: TRBV10-3
size: many
J: TRBJ2-1
CDR3: AISLRVGDNEQF

length: 13
V: TRBV5-1
size: -
J: TRBJ1-6
CDR3: ASSHGTGVSSPLH

length: 11
V: TRBV7-8
size: -
J: TRBJ1-2
CDR3: ASSPGRIYGYT

length: 10
V: TRBV4-1
size: -
J: TRBJ2-4
CDR3: ASSQDLNIQY

length: 13
V: TRBV24-1
size: -
J: TRBJ2-3
CDR3: ATGPFGSGTDTQY